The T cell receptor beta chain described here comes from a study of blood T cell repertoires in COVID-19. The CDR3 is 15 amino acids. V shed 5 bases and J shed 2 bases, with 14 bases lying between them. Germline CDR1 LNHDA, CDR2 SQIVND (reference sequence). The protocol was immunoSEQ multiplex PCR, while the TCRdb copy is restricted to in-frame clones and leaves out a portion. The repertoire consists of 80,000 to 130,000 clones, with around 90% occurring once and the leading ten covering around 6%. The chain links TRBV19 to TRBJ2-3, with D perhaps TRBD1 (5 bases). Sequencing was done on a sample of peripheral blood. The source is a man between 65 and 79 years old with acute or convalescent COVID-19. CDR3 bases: TGTGCCAGTAGTTCCGTTACGACAGTCACAGATACGCAGTATTTT. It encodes CASSSVTTVTDTQYF.